This TCR beta chain was retrieved from a study of blood T cells in healthy people across ages. Primers used in a second PCR of about 6 to 11 cycles were a sample-barcoded 5' primer and a J-beta primer mix. Each cDNA molecule, via a template-switch adaptor with 12 random nucleotides, was tagged. TCRdb called the 5' RACE reads again in MiXCR, with one record for every CDR3 protein. The data contain about 730,000 distinct CDR3 sequences, about 42% of them singletons. Turning to this clonotype: Its antigen is currently unknown.

Study-wide results and caveats: There were more naive CD4+ cells and higher diversity in long-lived donors than in aged donors. The study found TCR beta diversity correlated strongly with naive T cell percentage.

This CDR3 has 14 residues. Per germline, CDR1 SEHNR and CDR2 FQNEAQ (reference sequence). The ends lost 5 bases at V and 7 bases at J; junction bases unmatched: 8. The clonotype comes from an older woman in good health. The sequencing input was blood. This chain connects TRBV7-9 to TRBJ2-7; 10 positions match TRBD1. Here the CDR3 DNA reads TGTGCCAGCAGCCAGGGACAGGGGCATTTTGAGCAGTACTTC. Translated: CASSQGQGHFEQYF.